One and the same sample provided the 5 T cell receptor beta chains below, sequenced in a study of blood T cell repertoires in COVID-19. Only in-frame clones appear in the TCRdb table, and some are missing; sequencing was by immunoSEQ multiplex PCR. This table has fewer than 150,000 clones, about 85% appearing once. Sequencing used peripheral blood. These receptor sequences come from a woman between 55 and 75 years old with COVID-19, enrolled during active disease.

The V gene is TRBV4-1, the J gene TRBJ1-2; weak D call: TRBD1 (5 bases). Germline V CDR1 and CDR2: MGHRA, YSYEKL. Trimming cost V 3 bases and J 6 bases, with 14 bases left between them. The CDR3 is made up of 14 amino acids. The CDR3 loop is CASSQTQGSHGYTF. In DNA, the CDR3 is TGCGCCAGCAGCCAGACGCAGGGATCGCATGGCTACACCTTC.

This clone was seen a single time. In nucleotides, the CDR3 is TGTGCCAGCTCACCCCAGGCCCCAGGGGATCAGCCCCAGCATTTT. Translation: CASSPQAPGDQPQHF. The chain combines TRBV18 with TRBJ1-5; TRBD1 might be the D (6 bases). The CDR3 is 15 amino acids. V was clipped by 3 bases and J by 5 bases, with 14 bases between them. Germline CDR1 and CDR2: KGHSH and LQKENI.

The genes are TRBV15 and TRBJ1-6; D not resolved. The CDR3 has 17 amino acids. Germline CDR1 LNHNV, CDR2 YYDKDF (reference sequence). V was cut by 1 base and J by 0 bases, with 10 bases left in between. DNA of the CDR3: TGTGCCACCAGCAGAGCTTCCTCGAGCTCCTATAATTCACCCCTCCACTTT. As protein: CATSRASSSSYNSPLHF.

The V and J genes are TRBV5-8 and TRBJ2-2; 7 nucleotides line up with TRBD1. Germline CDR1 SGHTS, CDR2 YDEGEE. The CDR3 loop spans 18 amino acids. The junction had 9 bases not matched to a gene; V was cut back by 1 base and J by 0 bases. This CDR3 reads CASSLNRDSQSNTGELFF. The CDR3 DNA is TGTGCCAGCAGCTTGAACCGGGACAGCCAGTCGAACACCGGGGAGCTGTTTTTT.

CDR3 residues: CASSQVVPGVYGYTF. Here the CDR3 DNA reads TGTGCCAGCAGCCAAGTGGTCCCAGGGGTCTATGGCTACACCTTC. The genes are TRBV3-1 (or the pseudogene TRBV3-2) and TRBJ1-2; a weak D match, TRBD1 (6 bases). This CDR3 region has 15 residues. Trimming removed 1 base from V and 4 bases from J, with 13 bases in between. The germline V gene has CDR1 LGHDT and CDR2 YNNKEL (reference sequence).